The rows below give T cell receptor beta chains drawn from one sample of a study of neurological immune-mediated disorders. TCRdb ran MiXCR on the 5' RACE reads and lists one entry per CDR3 protein. The sample records roughly 22,000 distinct CDR3 sequences, around 6.2% being singletons. Sequenced material: CD8+ T cells from blood. The source is a man aged 18 to 29 in good health. Both conserved end residues are part of each CDR3. A D gene is named only where the DNA matches it firmly. Clone size appears in some rows only: once, few, many, or a class for an expanded clone.

j_call d_call v_call clone_size cdr3_length cdr3_aa cdr3_nt
TRBJ1-5 TRBD1 TRBV7-6 many 15 CASSSGQGPNQPQHF TGTGCCAGCAGCTCTGGACAGGGGCCGAATCAGCCCCAGCATTTT
TRBJ2-2 TRBD2 TRBV6-2/TRBV6-3 many 20 CASSYFGLAGTMRGTGELFF TGTGCCAGCAGTTATTTCGGACTAGCGGGGACGATGCGAGGCACCGGGGAGCTGTTTTTT
TRBJ1-2 TRBD1 TRBV6-6 many 15 CASSYSGTANYGYTF TGTGCCAGCAGTTACTCCGGGACAGCTAACTATGGCTACACCTTC
TRBJ2-3 TRBD2 TRBV11-2 many 15 CASSHGTSYKDTQYF TGTGCCAGCAGCCACGGGACTAGCTACAAGGATACGCAGTATTTT
TRBJ2-1 NA TRBV19 many 15 CASSPSALAYNEQFF TGTGCCAGTAGTCCTAGTGCCCTGGCCTACAATGAGCAGTTCTTC
TRBJ2-5 TRBD1 TRBV12-3/TRBV12-4 NA 15 CASSVTGFGRETQYF TGTGCCAGCAGTGTGACAGGGTTTGGACGGGAGACCCAGTACTTC
TRBJ2-7 TRBD2 TRBV28 many 12 CASSLGGYEQYF TGTGCCAGCAGTTTGGGGGGGTACGAGCAGTACTTC
TRBJ2-1 TRBD1 TRBV4-3 medium-sized 13 CASSAGTGGIISF TGCGCCAGCAGCGCCGGGACAGGGGGCATAATATCCTTC
TRBJ1-1 NA TRBV29-1 many 12 CSVSLTGNEAFF TGCAGCGTTAGTCTGACGGGGAATGAAGCTTTCTTT
TRBJ2-3 NA TRBV3-1 many 14 CASSQVDRTDTQYF TGTGCCAGCAGCCAAGTTGACAGGACAGATACGCAGTATTTT
TRBJ2-3 TRBD2 TRBV9 many 17 CASSGLTSGGYGDTQYF TGTGCCAGCAGCGGACTGACTAGCGGGGGGTATGGAGATACGCAGTATTTT
TRBJ2-2 NA TRBV7-9 many 14 CASSLAAGLGELFF TGTGCCAGCAGCCTCGCGGCAGGCCTAGGGGAGCTGTTTTTT
TRBJ2-1 NA TRBV9 many 11 CASSTGGEQFF TGTGCCAGCAGCACGGGCGGTGAGCAGTTCTTC
TRBJ2-3 NA TRBV7-8 many 15 CASSATGPTDNTQYF TGTGCCAGCAGCGCCACAGGGCCCACCGACAATACGCAGTATTTT
TRBJ2-7 NA TRBV19 few 13 CASSLYWGSEQYF TGTGCCAGTAGCCTATACTGGGGCTCCGAGCAGTACTTC
TRBJ2-5 TRBD1 TRBV20-1 many 17 CSVGSQDPGQGRETQYF TGCAGTGTGGGGTCACAAGACCCGGGACAGGGGAGGGAGACCCAGTACTTC
TRBJ1-2 TRBD1 TRBV15 many 15 CATSLRTGGIVGYTF TGTGCCACCAGCCTACGGACAGGGGGCATCGTAGGCTACACCTTC
TRBJ2-1 NA TRBV14 many 15 CASSQYRSSYNEQFF TGTGCCAGCAGCCAGTACAGGAGCTCCTACAATGAGCAGTTCTTC
TRBJ2-1 NA TRBV14 many 13 CASSLPRPGEQFF TGTGCCAGCAGCCTCCCCCGTCCGGGTGAGCAGTTCTTC
TRBJ1-3 TRBD1 TRBV5-1 many 13 CASSVTGMETIYF TGCGCCAGCAGCGTGACAGGGATGGAAACCATATATTTT
TRBJ2-3 NA TRBV12-3/TRBV12-4 many 14 CASSLGGLTDTQYF TGTGCCAGCAGTTTAGGGGGTCTAACAGATACGCAGTATTTT
TRBJ2-7 NA TRBV20-1 many 14 CSADLGRVQGEQYF TGCAGTGCGGACTTAGGTAGAGTTCAGGGAGAGCAGTACTTC
TRBJ2-3 NA TRBV20-1 many 14 CSARDGGGTDTQYF TGCAGTGCTAGAGATGGCGGGGGCACAGATACGCAGTATTTT
TRBJ1-5 NA TRBV5-1 many 15 CASSLAGNGNQPQHF TGCGCCAGCAGCTTGGCTGGGAACGGCAATCAGCCCCAGCATTTT
TRBJ2-6 NA TRBV6-1 NA 14 CASSENSGANVLTF TGTGCCAGCAGTGAAAACTCTGGGGCCAACGTCCTGACTTTC
TRBJ1-1 NA TRBV5-1 NA 15 CASSPDSRRNTEAFF TGCGCCAGCAGCCCGGACAGCCGGAGGAACACTGAAGCTTTCTTT
TRBJ2-1 TRBD1 TRBV20-1 many 14 CSARAIDRDNEQFF TGCAGTGCTAGAGCAATAGACAGGGACAATGAGCAGTTCTTC
TRBJ2-7 NA TRBV3-1 NA 14 CASSRGDSSYEQYF TGTGCCAGCAGCCGGGGGGACAGCTCCTACGAGCAGTACTTC
TRBJ2-3 NA TRBV20-1 many 15 CSARDSEMGTDTQYF TGCAGTGCTAGAGATTCGGAAATGGGCACAGATACGCAGTATTTT
TRBJ1-1 NA TRBV15 many 15 CATSRDRGMNTEAFF TGTGCCACCAGCAGAGACCGGGGCATGAACACTGAAGCTTTCTTT
TRBJ1-6 NA TRBV11-2 many 15 CASSLVGRGGSPLHF TGTGCCAGCAGCTTAGTTGGCAGGGGAGGATCACCCCTCCACTTT
TRBJ2-2 TRBD2 TRBV7-8 many 16 CASSLGLADAAGELFF TGTGCCAGCAGCCTGGGACTAGCGGATGCGGCCGGGGAGCTGTTTTTT
TRBJ2-2 NA TRBV14 NA 13 CATSPLDTGELFF TGTGCAACCAGCCCTCTTGACACCGGGGAGCTGTTTTTT
TRBJ1-2 NA TRBV20-1 many 11 CSAILFPGYTF TGCAGTGCTATCCTATTTCCTGGCTACACCTTC
TRBJ2-7 NA TRBV6-5 many 15 CASRLLARGGVEQYF TGTGCCAGCAGACTGTTGGCCAGGGGAGGGGTCGAGCAGTACTTC
TRBJ2-7 NA TRBV27 many 16 CASSGSGYSSSYEQYF TGTGCCAGCAGCGGGTCTGGGTACTCCTCCTCCTACGAGCAGTACTTC
TRBJ2-7 NA TRBV15 many 14 CATSRAESSYEQYF TGTGCCACCAGCAGAGCCGAGTCTAGCTACGAGCAGTACTTC
TRBJ1-2 TRBD1 TRBV7-9 many 12 CASSPQGPGYTF TGTGCCAGCAGCCCACAGGGGCCTGGCTACACCTTC
TRBJ2-3 TRBD2 TRBV20-1 many 17 CSASPPLAGGVTDTQYF TGCAGTGCTAGCCCCCCACTAGCGGGGGGGGTCACAGATACGCAGTATTTT
TRBJ2-3 TRBD2 TRBV2 many 16 CASREGSGGGASTQYF TGTGCCAGCCGAGAAGGGTCTGGCGGGGGGGCCTCGACGCAGTATTTT
TRBJ1-2 NA TRBV20-1 many 13 CSVRQEAYYGYTF TGCAGTGTAAGGCAGGAGGCCTACTATGGCTACACCTTC
TRBJ1-6 NA TRBV20-1 many 13 CSARGPGLAPLHF TGCAGTGCTAGGGGGCCAGGGTTGGCACCCCTCCACTTT
TRBJ2-7 NA TRBV6-5 many 16 CASSYNIDSSSYEQYF TGTGCCAGCAGTTACAACATAGACAGTAGCTCCTACGAGCAGTACTTC
TRBJ1-5 NA TRBV19 many 14 CASSIGRGNQPQHF TGTGCCAGTAGTATCGGGCGGGGAAATCAGCCCCAGCATTTT
TRBJ2-1 NA TRBV9 NA 13 CASSVGALNEQFF TGTGCCAGCAGCGTAGGGGCTCTCAATGAGCAGTTCTTC
TRBJ2-1 NA TRBV4-3 many 13 CASSQDSENEQFF TGCGCCAGCAGCCAAGACTCCGAAAATGAGCAGTTCTTC
TRBJ2-7 NA TRBV5-1 many 13 CASSLSTPGEQYF TGCGCCAGCAGCTTGTCGACACCCGGCGAGCAGTACTTC
TRBJ2-3 NA TRBV6-1 many 15 CASGYRRPSTDTQYF TGTGCCAGCGGATACAGGAGACCTAGCACAGATACGCAGTATTTT
TRBJ2-7 NA TRBV5-6 many 14 CASSLITGIYEQYF TGTGCCAGCAGCTTGATCACCGGGATCTACGAGCAGTACTTC
TRBJ2-1 NA TRBV6-5 many 12 CASSPAKNEQFF TGTGCCAGCAGCCCCGCTAAGAATGAGCAGTTCTTC
TRBJ1-1 NA TRBV7-6 many 15 CASSETPGLNTEAFF TGTGCCAGCAGCGAAACCCCGGGGCTGAACACTGAAGCTTTCTTT
TRBJ1-1 NA TRBV20-1 NA 16 CSARGSGGFRNTEAFF TGCAGTGCTAGAGGGTCGGGTGGGTTCCGGAACACTGAAGCTTTCTTT
TRBJ1-1 NA TRBV5-1 many 16 CASSLGSGYLGTEAFF TGCGCCAGCAGCTTGGGATCTGGTTACTTGGGCACTGAAGCTTTCTTT
TRBJ2-3 NA TRBV6-6 many 15 CASSYPRDATDTQYF TGTGCCAGCAGTTACCCCAGGGATGCGACAGATACGCAGTATTTT
TRBJ2-2 TRBD2 TRBV6-5 many 16 CASSPGLAVNTGELFF TGTGCCAGCAGTCCAGGACTAGCGGTTAACACCGGGGAGCTGTTTTTT